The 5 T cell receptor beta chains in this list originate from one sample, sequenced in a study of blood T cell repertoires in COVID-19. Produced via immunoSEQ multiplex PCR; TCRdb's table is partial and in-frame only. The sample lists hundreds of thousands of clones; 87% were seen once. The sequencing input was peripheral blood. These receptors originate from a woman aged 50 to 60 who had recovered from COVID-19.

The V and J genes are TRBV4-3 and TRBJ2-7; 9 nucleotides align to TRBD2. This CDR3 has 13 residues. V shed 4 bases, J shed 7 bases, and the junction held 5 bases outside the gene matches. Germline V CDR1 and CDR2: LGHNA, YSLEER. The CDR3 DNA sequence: TGCGCCAGCAGCCGGACTAGCGTGAGTGAGCAGTACTTC. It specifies CASSRTSVSEQYF.

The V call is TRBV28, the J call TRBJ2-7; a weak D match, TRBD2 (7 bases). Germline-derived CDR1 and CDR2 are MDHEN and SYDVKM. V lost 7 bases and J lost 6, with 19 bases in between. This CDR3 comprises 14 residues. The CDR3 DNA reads TGTGCCAGCACAGGGGTGGGAGGGGTCTTCGAGCAGTACTTC. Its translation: CASTGVGGVFEQYF.

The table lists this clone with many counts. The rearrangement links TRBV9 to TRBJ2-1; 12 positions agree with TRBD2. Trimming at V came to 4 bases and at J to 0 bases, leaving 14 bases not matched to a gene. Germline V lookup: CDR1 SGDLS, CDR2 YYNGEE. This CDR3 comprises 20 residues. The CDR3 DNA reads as TGTGCCAGCAGCTCCCGGGGACTAGCGGGTAAAAGGAGCTCCTACAATGAGCAGTTCTTC. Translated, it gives CASSSRGLAGKRSSYNEQFF.

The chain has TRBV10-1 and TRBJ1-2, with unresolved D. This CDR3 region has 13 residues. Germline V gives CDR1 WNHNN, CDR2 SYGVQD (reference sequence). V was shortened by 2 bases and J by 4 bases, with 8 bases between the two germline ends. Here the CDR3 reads CASSESVGYGYTF. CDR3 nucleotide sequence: TGCGCCAGCAGTGAGAGCGTGGGCTATGGCTACACCTTC.

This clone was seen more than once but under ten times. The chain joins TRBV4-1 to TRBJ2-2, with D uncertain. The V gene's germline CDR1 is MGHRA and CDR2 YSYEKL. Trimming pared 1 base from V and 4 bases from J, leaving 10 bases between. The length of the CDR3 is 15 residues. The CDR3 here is CASSQGLSGTGELFF. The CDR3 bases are TGCGCCAGCAGCCAAGGGCTCTCAGGCACCGGGGAGCTGTTTTTT.